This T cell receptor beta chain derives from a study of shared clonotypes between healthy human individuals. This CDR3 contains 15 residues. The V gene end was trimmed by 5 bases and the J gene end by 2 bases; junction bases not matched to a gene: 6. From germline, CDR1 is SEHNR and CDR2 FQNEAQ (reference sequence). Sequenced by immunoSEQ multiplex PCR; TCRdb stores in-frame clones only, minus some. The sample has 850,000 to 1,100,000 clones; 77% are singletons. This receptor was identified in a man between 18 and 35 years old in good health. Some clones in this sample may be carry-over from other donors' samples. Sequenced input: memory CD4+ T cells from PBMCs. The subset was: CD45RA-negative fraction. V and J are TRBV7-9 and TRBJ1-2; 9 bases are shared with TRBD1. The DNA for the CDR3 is TGTGCCAGCAGCCCATGGGACAGGGAAAACTATGGCTACACCTTC. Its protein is CASSPWDRENYGYTF.